This TCR beta chain derives from a study of blood T cell repertoires in COVID-19. In the source study's methods: Amplification with reference gene primers provided the estimates of nucleated cell counts. Clones were sequenced by immunoSEQ multiplex PCR, and TCRdb holds only the in-frame ones, with some missing. V and J calls and clone size are given by that table; D and trimming were obtained from the DNA. The table includes approximately 450,000 clones, 75% to 90% detected once. The V gene's germline CDR1 is SGDLS and CDR2 YYNGEE. The CDR3 covers 14 residues. The junction had 6 bases not matched to a gene; V was cut back by 0 bases and J by 9 bases. Two negative PCRs, clearance, or symptom resolution were required of recovered Cohort 3 donors.

This TCR was sampled from a man aged 25 to 45 who had recovered from COVID-19. The chain is built from TRBV9 and TRBJ2-1, with 7 bases lining up with TRBD2. The sequencing input was PBMCs or T cells enriched from blood (not recorded which). In DNA form, the CDR3 reads TGTGCCAGCAGCGTAGGACAGACGGGGGGTGAGCAGTTCTTC. It is translated as CASSVGQTGGEQFF.